This T cell receptor (beta chain) stems from a study of shared clonotypes between healthy human individuals. About this clone: As yet, its antigen is unknown.

The CDR3 loop spans 12 amino acids. Trimming shortened V by 4 bases and J by 7 bases, and 9 bases separated the two germline ends. The V gene's germline CDR1 is SGHVS and CDR2 FQNEAQ. Overall study results and limits: An effect of sequencing depth on clonotype sharing among donors was expected.

Genomic DNA from each subset was divided evenly over several immunoSEQ plates. TCRdb keeps only in-frame clones here, not all; method: immunoSEQ multiplex PCR. The table records about 490,000 clones, almost 80% of them present only once. Sequenced input: PBMCs. V usage is TRBV7-8 and J usage is TRBJ2-3; D call uncertain. The sequence was collected from a woman aged 40 to 50 in good health. Some clones in this sample may be carry-over from other donors' samples. This CDR3 reads CASSSQVYTQYF. Here the CDR3 DNA reads TGTGCCAGCAGCTCTCAGGTGTATACGCAGTATTTT.